This TCR beta chain is from a study of blood T cell repertoires in COVID-19. For the study at large: In each case, the material was cDNA or gDNA derived from T cells, B-cell-depleted T cells, or PBMCs.

This clone was seen once. Germline CDR1 is SGHNT and CDR2 is YENEEA. V dropped 0 bases and J dropped 0 bases, with 18 bases sitting between them. The CDR3 sequence is 18 residues long. Original analysis: By means of reference gene primer amplification, nucleated cell counts were estimated. The data were produced by immunoSEQ multiplex PCR, yet TCRdb's version contains in-frame clones alone and is incomplete. The D gene and trimming were derived from the DNA, and the V and J assignments and clone size from that table. Of over 250,000 clones listed, roughly 86% are singletons. Participant age was about 18 to 95 years, and participants resided in fewer than 25 US areas. Cohort assignment relied on participant-reported clinical history.

Sequencing used PBMCs or T cells enriched from blood (not recorded which). This TCR derives from a woman aged 55-69 years who had recovered from COVID-19. The chain couples TRBV11-3 to TRBJ2-7; a weak D match, TRBD2 (5 bases). CDR3 residues: CASSLDRSGRRLSYEQYF. DNA for the CDR3: TGTGCCAGCAGCTTAGATCGTTCGGGTAGGAGGCTCTCCTACGAGCAGTACTTC.